This T cell receptor beta chain was captured in a study of blood T cell repertoires in COVID-19. Background on the study: There were acute and convalescent COVID-19 samples, and they came from the United States, Italy and Spain. The analysed material was cDNA or gDNA that came from T cells, B-cell-depleted T cells, or PBMCs.

Trimming pared 7 bases from V and 4 bases from J, leaving 7 bases between. This CDR3 is 11 amino acids long. Per germline, CDR1 SGHTA and CDR2 FQGNSA. Sequencing used immunoSEQ multiplex PCR; TCRdb keeps in-frame clones, though not all of them. The sample comprises fewer than 250,000 clones, about 82% of which are singletons, and more than 6% rests with the top ten. The TCR sequence derives from an older woman with active or convalescent COVID-19. Sequenced sample: peripheral blood. The V gene is TRBV7-2, the J gene TRBJ1-2; D not resolved. CDR3 DNA sequence: TGTGCCAGCATCCCCGTCTATGGCTACACCTTC. Translation gives CASIPVYGYTF.